This TCR beta chain is from a study of beta chain features in type 1 diabetes. Study-wide context: Age, gender and cell yields were similar between patients and healthy donors.

V was trimmed by 3 bases and J by 3 bases, leaving 6 bases between them. Looked up from germline, CDR1 is MDHEN and CDR2 is SYDVKM. The CDR3 length is 12 residues. Study-wide results and caveats: The naive, central memory and Treg TCRB repertoires showed an apparent similarity that was greater among patients than among healthy donors.

What was sequenced were expressed TCRB transcripts, since all of the isolated RNA had been reverse transcribed. The repertoire was sequenced with immunoSEQ multiplex PCR; TCRdb's copy has only in-frame clones and lacks some. The profile shows 500,000 to 700,000 clones, roughly 16% of them singletons. A remark on this clone: What it binds is not known. Different DNA sequences within this sample yield the same CDR3.

V and J are TRBV28 and TRBJ2-7; D may be TRBD2 (5 bases). The TCR sequence derives from a man aged 18 to 35 in good health. Sample: naive CD4+ T cells from blood. The CDR3 loop reads CASSFGSYEQYF. CDR3 nucleotide sequence: TGTGCCAGCAGTTTTGGGAGCTACGAGCAGTACTTC.